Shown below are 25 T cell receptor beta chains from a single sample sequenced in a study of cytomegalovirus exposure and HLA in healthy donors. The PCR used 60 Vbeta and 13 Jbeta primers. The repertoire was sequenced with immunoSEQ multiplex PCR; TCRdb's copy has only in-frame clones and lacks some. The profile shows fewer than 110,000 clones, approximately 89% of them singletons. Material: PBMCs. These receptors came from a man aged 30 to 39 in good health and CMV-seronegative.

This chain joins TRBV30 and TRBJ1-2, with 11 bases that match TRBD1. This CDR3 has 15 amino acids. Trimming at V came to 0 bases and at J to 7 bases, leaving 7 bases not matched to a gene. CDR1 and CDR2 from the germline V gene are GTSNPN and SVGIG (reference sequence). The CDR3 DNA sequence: TGTGCCTGGAGTGTAGGACAGGGGGCAAGAAGTGGCTACACCTTC. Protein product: CAWSVGQGARSGYTF.

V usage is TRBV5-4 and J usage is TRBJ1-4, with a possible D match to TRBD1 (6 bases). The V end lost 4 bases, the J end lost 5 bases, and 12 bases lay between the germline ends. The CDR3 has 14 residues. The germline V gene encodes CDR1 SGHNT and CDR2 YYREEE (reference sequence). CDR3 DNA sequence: TGTGCCAGCAGCCAAGGACAGCTAAATGAAAAACTGTTTTTT. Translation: CASSQGQLNEKLFF.

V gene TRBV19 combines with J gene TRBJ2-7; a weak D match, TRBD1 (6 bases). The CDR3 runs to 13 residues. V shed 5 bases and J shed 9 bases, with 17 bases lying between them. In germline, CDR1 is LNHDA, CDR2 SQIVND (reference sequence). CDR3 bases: TGTGCCAGTAGTTCGGGGACACCCCAGGGGCAGTACTTC. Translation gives CASSSGTPQGQYF.

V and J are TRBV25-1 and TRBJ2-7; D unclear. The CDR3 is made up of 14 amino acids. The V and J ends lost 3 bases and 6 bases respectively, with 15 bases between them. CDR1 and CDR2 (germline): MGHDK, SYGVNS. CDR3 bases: TGTGCCAGCAGTGAGCTCGACTCCTTGGGCGAGCAGTACTTC. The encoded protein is CASSELDSLGEQYF.

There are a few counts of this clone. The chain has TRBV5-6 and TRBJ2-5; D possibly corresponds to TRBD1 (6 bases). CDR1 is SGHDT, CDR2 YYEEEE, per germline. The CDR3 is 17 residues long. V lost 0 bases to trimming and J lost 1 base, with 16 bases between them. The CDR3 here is CASSLAWGRGSQETQYF. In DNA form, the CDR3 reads TGTGCCAGCAGCTTGGCCTGGGGAAGGGGGTCCCAAGAGACCCAGTACTTC.

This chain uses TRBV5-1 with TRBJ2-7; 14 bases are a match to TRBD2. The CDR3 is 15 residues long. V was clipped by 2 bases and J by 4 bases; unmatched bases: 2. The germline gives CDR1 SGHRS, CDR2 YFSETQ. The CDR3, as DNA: TGCGCCAGCAGCTTCGGACTAGCGGGAGGTTACGAGCAGTACTTC. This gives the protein CASSFGLAGGYEQYF.

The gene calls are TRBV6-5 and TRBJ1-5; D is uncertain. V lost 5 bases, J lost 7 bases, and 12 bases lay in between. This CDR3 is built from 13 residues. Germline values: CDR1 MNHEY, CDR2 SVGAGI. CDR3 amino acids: CASSRALHQPQHF. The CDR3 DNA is TGTGCCAGCAGTCGCGCCCTGCACCAGCCCCAGCATTTT.

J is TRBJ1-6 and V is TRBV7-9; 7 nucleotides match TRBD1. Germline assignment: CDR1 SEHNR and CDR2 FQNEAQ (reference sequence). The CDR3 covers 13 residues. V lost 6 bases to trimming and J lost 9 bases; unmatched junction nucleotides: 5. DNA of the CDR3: TGTGCCAGCAGTCGGGACAGACCTTCACCCCTCCACTTT. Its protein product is CASSRDRPSPLHF.

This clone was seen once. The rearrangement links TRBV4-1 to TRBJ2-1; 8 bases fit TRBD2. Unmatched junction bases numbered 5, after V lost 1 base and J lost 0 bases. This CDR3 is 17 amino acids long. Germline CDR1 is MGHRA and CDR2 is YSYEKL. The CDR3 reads CASSQGVAGSSYNEQFF. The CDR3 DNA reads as TGCGCCAGCAGCCAAGGGGTAGCGGGGAGCTCCTACAATGAGCAGTTCTTC.

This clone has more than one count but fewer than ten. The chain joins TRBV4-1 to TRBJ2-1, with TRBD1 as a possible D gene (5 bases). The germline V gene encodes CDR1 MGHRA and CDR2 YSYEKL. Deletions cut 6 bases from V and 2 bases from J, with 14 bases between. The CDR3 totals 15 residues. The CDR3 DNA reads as TGCGCCAGCAGTCACCAACAGGTGACCTACAATGAGCAGTTCTTC. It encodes CASSHQQVTYNEQFF.

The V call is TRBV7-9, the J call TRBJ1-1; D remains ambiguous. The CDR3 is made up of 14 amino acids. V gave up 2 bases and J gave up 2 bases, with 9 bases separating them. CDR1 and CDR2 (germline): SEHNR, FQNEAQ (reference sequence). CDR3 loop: CASSLKEFNTEAFF. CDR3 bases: TGTGCCAGCAGCTTAAAGGAGTTCAACACTGAAGCTTTCTTT.

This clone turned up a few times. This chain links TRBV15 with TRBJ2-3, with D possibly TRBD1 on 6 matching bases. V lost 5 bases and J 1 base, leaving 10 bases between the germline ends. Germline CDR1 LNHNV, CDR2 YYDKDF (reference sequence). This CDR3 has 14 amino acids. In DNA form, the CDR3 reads TGTGCCACCAGCCGTAGGACAGGCACAGATACGCAGTATTTT. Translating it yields CATSRRTGTDTQYF.

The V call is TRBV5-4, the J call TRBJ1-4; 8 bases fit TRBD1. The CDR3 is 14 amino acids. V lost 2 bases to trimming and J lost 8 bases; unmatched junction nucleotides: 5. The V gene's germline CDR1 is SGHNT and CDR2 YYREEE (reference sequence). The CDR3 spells CASSFGTGFEKLFF. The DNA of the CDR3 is TGTGCCAGCAGCTTCGGGACAGGTTTCGAAAAACTGTTTTTT. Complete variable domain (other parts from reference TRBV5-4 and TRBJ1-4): ETGVTQSPTHLIKTRGQQVTLRCSSQSGHNTVSWYQQALGQGPQFIFQYYREEENGRGNFPPRFSGLQFPNYSSELNVNALELDDSALYLCASSFGTGFEKLFFGSGTQLSVL.

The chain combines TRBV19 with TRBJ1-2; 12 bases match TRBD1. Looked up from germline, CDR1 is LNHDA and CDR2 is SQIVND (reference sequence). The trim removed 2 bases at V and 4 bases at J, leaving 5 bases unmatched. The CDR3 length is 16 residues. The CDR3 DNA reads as TGTGCCAGTAGTATAACCGGGACAGGGGGCGTCTATGGCTACACCTTC. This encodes CASSITGTGGVYGYTF.

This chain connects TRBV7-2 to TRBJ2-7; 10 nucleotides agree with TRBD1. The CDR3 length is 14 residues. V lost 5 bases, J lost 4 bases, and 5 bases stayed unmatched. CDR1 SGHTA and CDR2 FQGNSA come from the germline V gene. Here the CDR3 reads CASSAGQGQYEQYF. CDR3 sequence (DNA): TGTGCCAGCAGCGCGGGACAGGGGCAATACGAGCAGTACTTC.

CDR3 DNA: TGTGCCTGGACTCCCTCAGGGAATCAGCCCCAGCATTTT. This gives the protein CAWTPSGNQPQHF. The chain is built from TRBV30 and TRBJ1-5, with D possibly being TRBD1 (5 bases). The CDR3 runs 13 residues. Germline values: CDR1 GTSNPN, CDR2 SVGIG (reference sequence). V was trimmed by 4 bases and J by 4 bases, leaving 11 bases between them.

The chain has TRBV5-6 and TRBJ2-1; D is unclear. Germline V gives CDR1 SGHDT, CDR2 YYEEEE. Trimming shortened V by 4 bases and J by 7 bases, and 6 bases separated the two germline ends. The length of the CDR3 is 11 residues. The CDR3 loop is CASSPRNEQFF. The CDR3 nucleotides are TGTGCCAGCAGCCCGAGGAATGAGCAGTTCTTC.

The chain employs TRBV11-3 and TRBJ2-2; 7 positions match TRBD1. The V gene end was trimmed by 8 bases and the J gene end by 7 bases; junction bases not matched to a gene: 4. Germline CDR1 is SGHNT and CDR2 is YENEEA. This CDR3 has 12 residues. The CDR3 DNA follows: TGTGCCAGCGGAGACAGGGTCGGGGAGCTGTTTTTT. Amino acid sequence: CASGDRVGELFF.

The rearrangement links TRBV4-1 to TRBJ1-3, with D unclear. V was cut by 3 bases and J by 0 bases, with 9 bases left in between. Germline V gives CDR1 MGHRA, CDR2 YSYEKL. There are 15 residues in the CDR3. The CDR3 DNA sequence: TGCGCCAGCAGCCAGCCCCCGGGCTCTGGAAACACCATATATTTT. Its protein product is CASSQPPGSGNTIYF.

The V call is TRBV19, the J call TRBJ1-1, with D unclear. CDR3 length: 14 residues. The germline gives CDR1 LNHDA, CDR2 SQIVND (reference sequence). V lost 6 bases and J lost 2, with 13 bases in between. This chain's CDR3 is CASSSYLRNTEAFF. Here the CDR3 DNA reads TGTGCCAGTAGCTCTTATCTAAGAAACACTGAAGCTTTCTTT.

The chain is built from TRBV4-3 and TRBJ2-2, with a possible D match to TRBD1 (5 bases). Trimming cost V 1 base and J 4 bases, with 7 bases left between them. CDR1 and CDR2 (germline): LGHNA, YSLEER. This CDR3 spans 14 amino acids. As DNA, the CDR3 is TGCGCCAGCAGCCAAGTGGGGCGCACCGGGGAGCTGTTTTTT. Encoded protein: CASSQVGRTGELFF.

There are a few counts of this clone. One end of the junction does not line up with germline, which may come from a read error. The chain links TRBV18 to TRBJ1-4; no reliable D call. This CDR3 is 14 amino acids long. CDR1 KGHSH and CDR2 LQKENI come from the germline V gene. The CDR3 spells CASSPRPGGMTMVF. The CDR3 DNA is TGTGCCAGCTCACCCCGCCCGGGAGGGATGACCATGGTTTTT.

In nucleotides, the CDR3 is TGTGCCAGTAGTATGGCGGGGATCGGGGCCAACGTCCTGACTTTC. Its protein is CASSMAGIGANVLTF. V gene TRBV19 combines with J gene TRBJ2-6, with a tentative D call TRBD2 (6 bases). CDR1 is LNHDA and CDR2 is SQIVND in the germline V gene (reference sequence). The CDR3 has 15 residues. The V gene lost 3 bases and the J gene lost 4 bases, with 10 bases spanning the gap.

This CDR3 is CASSEAEIDVDETQYF. CDR3 nucleotides: TGTGCCAGCAGTGAAGCGGAGATCGACGTCGACGAGACCCAGTACTTC. J is TRBJ2-5 and V is TRBV2, with unresolved D. V was shortened by 0 bases and J by 5 bases, with 16 bases between the two germline ends. Germline lookup yields CDR1 SNHLY and CDR2 FYNNEI. CDR3 length: 16 amino acids.

CDR3 in amino acids: CATSRGGEGQNTEAFF. The DNA for the CDR3 is TGTGCCACCAGCAGGGGGGGGGAAGGGCAGAACACTGAAGCTTTCTTT. The V and J genes are TRBV15 and TRBJ1-1; perhaps TRBD1 as D (5 bases). Germline V gene sequence: CDR1 LNHNV, CDR2 YYDKDF (reference sequence). With 3 bases removed from V and 1 base from J, the gap between germline ends came to 15 bases. CDR3 length equals 16 residues.